The rows below give T cell receptor beta chains drawn from one sample of a study of post-analysis software for immune sequencing data. TCRdb reprocessed the PCR reads with MiXCR, giving one entry per CDR3 protein. The sample lists hundreds of thousands of distinct CDR3 sequences, about 57% occurring once. Material for sequencing was blood. The source of these receptors is a girl aged 10 to 17 with multiple sclerosis. Each CDR3 is given with its conserved first and last residue. A D gene is named only where the DNA matches it firmly. Some rows have no size entry. The others give once, few or many, or a class for an expanded clone.

J	size	D	V	DNA	CDR3
TRBJ1-5	.	TRBD1	TRBV6-6	TGTGCCAGCAGAGGCTTGACAGGGGGCGGAGGGAGGCCCCAGCATTTT	CASRGLTGGGGRPQHF
TRBJ2-3	.	TRBD2	TRBV6-5	TGTGCCAGCAGTTTGAGACTAGCGGGAGGTTCTAGCACAGATACGCAGTATTTT	CASSLRLAGGSSTDTQYF
TRBJ2-5	few	.	TRBV25-1	TGTGCCAGCAGTGAGCGGAACCAAGAGACCCAGTACTTC	CASSERNQETQYF
TRBJ2-3	.	TRBD2	TRBV5-6	TGTGCCAGCAGCCCATCCGGACTAGCGCCAGATACGCAGTATTTT	CASSPSGLAPDTQYF
TRBJ2-7	once	.	TRBV5-1	TGCGCCAGCAGCCATACACACTACGAGCAGTACTTC	CASSHTHYEQYF
TRBJ2-3	.	.	TRBV20-1	TGCAGTGCTCCAAAACTAGAGGATACGCAGTATTTT	CSAPKLEDTQYF
TRBJ2-7	few	TRBD2	TRBV24-1	TGTGCCACCAGTGACGTACTAGCGGGGCCTACCGAGCAGTACTTC	CATSDVLAGPTEQYF
TRBJ2-1	.	TRBD2	TRBV12-3/TRBV12-4	TGTGCCAGCAGTTTAGGGGCGGGAGGTTGGAATGAGCAGTTCTTC	CASSLGAGGWNEQFF
TRBJ2-6	few	TRBD1	TRBV12-3/TRBV12-4	TGTGCCAGCAGTTCTGGGGACAGGGTAGGGGCCAACGTCCTGACTTTC	CASSSGDRVGANVLTF
TRBJ2-3	.	.	TRBV20-1	TGCAGTGCTATGGCGGGATCGGCAGATACGCAGTATTTT	CSAMAGSADTQYF
TRBJ2-7	.	.	TRBV27	TGTGCCAGCAGTTTAACGCCAACCTACGAGCAGTACTTC	CASSLTPTYEQYF
TRBJ2-1	.	.	TRBV20-1	TGCAGTACCCGTTACAAGGGGGTAGGTTACAATGAGCAGTTCTTC	CSTRYKGVGYNEQFF
TRBJ2-5	few	TRBD1	TRBV20-1	TGCAGTGCTAGATTTCAACCTAAGAGACAGGGGGCGGGAGAGACCCAGTACTTC	CSARFQPKRQGAGETQYF
TRBJ2-1	.	.	TRBV20-1	TGCAGTGCTAGAGATCCGGTGAAGGGCCGATACAATGAGCAGTTCTTC	CSARDPVKGRYNEQFF
TRBJ1-2	.	.	TRBV15	TGTGCCACCAGCAGAGAATCACAGGGAAGCGGCTACACCTTC	CATSRESQGSGYTF
TRBJ2-7	few	.	TRBV20-1	TGCAGTGCCTTCGGGGCAAGCTCCTACGAGCAGTACTTC	CSAFGASSYEQYF
TRBJ1-2	.	TRBD1	TRBV14	TGTGCCACCTGGGACAGGGATGGTGGCTACACCTTC	CATWDRDGGYTF
TRBJ2-1	.	TRBD2	TRBV11-1	TGTGCCAGCAGCTTTAGCGGGACTCACCCCTGGGGTGAGCAGTTCTTC	CASSFSGTHPWGEQFF
TRBJ2-5	.	.	TRBV5-1	TGCGCCAGCAGCTTATCGGGACTCCATAGCTTAGAGACCCAGTACTTC	CASSLSGLHSLETQYF
TRBJ2-7	.	.	TRBV29-1	TGCAGTGCCTCCGCCAGTATCGGCGAGCAGTACTTC	CSASASIGEQYF
TRBJ2-7	.	TRBD1	TRBV2	TGTGCCAGCAGTGAATACAGGGGGACCTACGAGCAGGACTTC	CASSEYRGTYEQDF
TRBJ2-3	once	TRBD1	TRBV5-1	TGCGCCAGCAGTACGGACAGGGCAGATACGCAGTATTTT	CASSTDRADTQYF
TRBJ2-1	.	TRBD2	TRBV5-4	TGTGCCAGCAGCCCAGGGACTACTTACAATGAGCAGTTCTTC	CASSPGTTYNEQFF
TRBJ2-5	few	.	TRBV20-1	TGCAGTGCCTCCGGGACCCCAAAACAAGAGACCCAGTACTTC	CSASGTPKQETQYF
TRBJ1-2	.	.	TRBV29-1	TGCAGCGTTGGACAGACTCTTTATGGCTACACCTTC	CSVGQTLYGYTF
TRBJ2-1	few	.	TRBV20-1	TGCAGTGCTAGACCCTACCTCAATGAGCAGTTCTTC	CSARPYLNEQFF
TRBJ2-7	.	.	TRBV3-1	TGTGCCAGCAGCCAGACGGCTACAGGCAAGGACGAGCAGTACTTC	CASSQTATGKDEQYF
TRBJ2-5	few	.	TRBV6-6	TGTGCCAGCAGTTACAAGGCTAGTGAGTACCAAGAGACCCAGTACTTC	CASSYKASEYQETQYF
TRBJ2-1	few	.	TRBV6-5	TGTGCCAGCAGTTACACCCCGTCGGATGAGCAGTTCTTC	CASSYTPSDEQFF
TRBJ2-7	.	TRBD2	TRBV20-1	TGCAGTGCCCCAGACTGGGGTAGCGGGAACGAGCAGTACTTC	CSAPDWGSGNEQYF
TRBJ2-3	few	TRBD2	TRBV6-5	TGTGCCAGCAGTTTCCTTTGGGTAGCGGGAGGATTAGATACGCAGTATTTT	CASSFLWVAGGLDTQYF
TRBJ2-5	few	TRBD2	TRBV6-4	TGTGCCAGCAGTGAAGGGCTAGCGGGAGATGAGACCCAGTACTTC	CASSEGLAGDETQYF
TRBJ1-5	few	.	TRBV6-5	TGTGCCAGCAGTTACTCTTCGAATAGAGGTCAGCCCCAGCATTTT	CASSYSSNRGQPQHF